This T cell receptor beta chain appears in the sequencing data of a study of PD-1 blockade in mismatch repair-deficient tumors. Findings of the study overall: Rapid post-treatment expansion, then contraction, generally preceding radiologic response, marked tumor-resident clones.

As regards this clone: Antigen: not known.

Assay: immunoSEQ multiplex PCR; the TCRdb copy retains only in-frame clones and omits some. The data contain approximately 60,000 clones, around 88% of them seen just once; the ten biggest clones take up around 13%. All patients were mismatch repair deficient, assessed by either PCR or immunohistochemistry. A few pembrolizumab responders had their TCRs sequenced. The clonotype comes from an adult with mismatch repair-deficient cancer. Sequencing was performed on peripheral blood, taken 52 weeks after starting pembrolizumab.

CDR3 coding DNA: TGTGCCAGCTCACCGGTACAGGGAAGCACAGATACGCAGTATTTT. Its protein product is CASSPVQGSTDTQYF. This chain links TRBV18 with TRBJ2-3; D may be TRBD1 (6 bases). From germline, CDR1 is KGHSH and CDR2 LQKENI. Trimming stripped 3 bases from V and 0 bases from J, with 10 bases between. CDR3 length: 15 residues.